This T cell receptor beta chain was captured in a study of Ad26.COV2.S vaccination and SARS-CoV-2 variants. Broader study findings: Individuals receiving vaccine had higher spike-specific TCR breadth than placebo recipients did.

Of note for this clone: Its antigen is undetermined.

Sequencing used immunoSEQ multiplex PCR; TCRdb keeps in-frame clones, though not all of them. In the table there are 350,000 to 450,000 clones, roughly 84% of which are singletons. The treatment is: roughly 18 received Ad26.COV2.S at low or high dose, single or two shots; several received placebo; per-sample allocation not given. Sampling was done on day 63 after the first vaccine or placebo injection. This vaccine is an Ad26 vector that expresses the Wuhan-strain SARS-CoV-2 spike. V gave up 4 bases and J gave up 6 bases; unmatched junction bases: 7. Germline V gene sequence: CDR1 SGHNT, CDR2 YYREEE (reference sequence). The CDR3 loop spans 15 amino acids.

This clonotype was sampled from a person aged 18-60 years who received the Ad26.COV2.S COVID-19 vaccine or a placebo. The chain joins TRBV5-4 to TRBJ2-1, with 10 bases matching TRBD1. The input for sequencing was peripheral blood, taken in a trial of Ad26.COV2.S vaccine versus placebo. CDR3 DNA sequence: TGTGCCAGCAGCACCGGGACAGGGGCTGGCAATGAGCAGTTCTTC. Protein sequence: CASSTGTGAGNEQFF. Looking up the rest from reference TRBV5-4 and TRBJ2-1 gives the full variable domain: ETGVTQSPTHLIKTRGQQVTLRCSSQSGHNTVSWYQQALGQGPQFIFQYYREEENGRGNFPPRFSGLQFPNYSSELNVNALELDDSALYLCASSTGTGAGNEQFFGPGTRLTVL.